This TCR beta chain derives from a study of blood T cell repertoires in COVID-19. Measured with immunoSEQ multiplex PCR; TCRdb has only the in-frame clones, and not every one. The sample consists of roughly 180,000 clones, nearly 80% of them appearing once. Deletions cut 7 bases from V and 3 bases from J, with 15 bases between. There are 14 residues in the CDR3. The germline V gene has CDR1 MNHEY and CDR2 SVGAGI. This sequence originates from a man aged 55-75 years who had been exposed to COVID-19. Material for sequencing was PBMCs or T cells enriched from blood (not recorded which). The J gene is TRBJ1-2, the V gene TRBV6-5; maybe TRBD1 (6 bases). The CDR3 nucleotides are TGTGCCAGCACCTTGACAGGAAGCCACTATGGCTACACCTTC. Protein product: CASTLTGSHYGYTF.